Ten or more counts support the clone carrying this TCR beta chain. The target antigen is unknown. MiXCR was run by TCRdb on the 5' RACE reads, yielding one entry per CDR3 protein. The sample has about 210,000 distinct CDR3 sequences, roughly a tenth seen once. Germline assignment: CDR1 DFQATT and CDR2 SNEGSKA (reference sequence). The CDR3 runs 15 residues. V was cut by 0 bases and J by 6 bases, with 15 bases left in between. This sample was taken from a study of identical twins. General study results and limits: Low generation-probability sequences were in excess among twin-shared out-of-frame alpha sequences. Weaker excess twin sharing was seen among beta out-of-frame sequences. The same donors were not followed; conclusions instead depended on cross-sectional statistical analysis.

Sequencing was done on a sample of memory (CD45RO+) T cells sorted from blood. The J gene is TRBJ2-1, the V gene TRBV20-1; perhaps D is TRBD1 or TRBD2 (5 bases each). The sequence derives from a young woman in good health. As DNA, the CDR3 is TGCAGTGCTAGAGATCCCGCAACTGGGGGCAATGAGCAGTTCTTC. It specifies CSARDPATGGNEQFF.